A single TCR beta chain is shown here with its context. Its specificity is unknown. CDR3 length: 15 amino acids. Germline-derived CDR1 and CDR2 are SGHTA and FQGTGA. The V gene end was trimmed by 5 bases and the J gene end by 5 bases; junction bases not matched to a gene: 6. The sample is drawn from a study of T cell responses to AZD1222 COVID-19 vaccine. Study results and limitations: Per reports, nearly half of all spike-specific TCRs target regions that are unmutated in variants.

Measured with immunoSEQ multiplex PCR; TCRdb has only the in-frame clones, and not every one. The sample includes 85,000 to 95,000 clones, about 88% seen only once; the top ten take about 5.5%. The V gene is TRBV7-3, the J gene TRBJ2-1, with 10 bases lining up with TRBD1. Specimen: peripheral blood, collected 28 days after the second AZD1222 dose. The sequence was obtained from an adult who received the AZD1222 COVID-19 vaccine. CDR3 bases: TGTGCCAGCAGCGTCCGGGACAGGGGTCACAATGAGCAGTTCTTC. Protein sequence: CASSVRDRGHNEQFF.